This TCR beta chain comes out of a study of T cell changes during pregnancy in multiple sclerosis. Sequencing was performed with immunoSEQ multiplex PCR; in TCRdb, only in-frame clones are kept and a portion is missing. The sample lists roughly 76,000 clones; about 93% were seen once. The V gene's germline CDR1 is LNHDA and CDR2 SQIVND (reference sequence). This CDR3 is built from 16 residues. Trimming left V 3 bases short and J 1 base short, with 15 bases between. The rearrangement joins TRBV19 to TRBJ2-5; D possibly corresponds to TRBD2 (5 bases). This clonotype originated in a female donor with multiple sclerosis, enrolled in a pregnancy study. Sample: CD4+ T cells from peripheral blood mononuclear cells, taken in the second trimester of pregnancy. This CDR3 is CASSIGLALIQETQYF. CDR3 bases: TGTGCCAGTAGTATCGGCCTAGCCCTCATCCAAGAGACCCAGTACTTC.